This passage covers 28 T cell receptor beta chains from one sample sequenced in a study of vaccination and CD4 T cells after COVID-19. The Oncomine TCR Beta short-read assay was applied to DNA of cultured CD4+ T cells. One entry per CDR3 protein, called by TCRdb with MiXCR from the PCR reads. Found here are around 21,000 distinct CDR3 sequences, around 55% of them singletons; the top ten hold about 9.9%. Sample treatment: approximately 9-day PBMC culture with coronavirus spike peptide pools or control peptides (ViraFEST assay). These TCRs are of unknown antigen specificity. Sequencing input: CD4+ T cells from blood, cultured in vitro. These receptors were obtained from a human donor who had recovered from COVID-19.

The chain links TRBV20-1 to TRBJ2-5; TRBD2 matches 8 bases. The length of the CDR3 is 14 residues. V lost 5 bases to trimming and J lost 2 bases; unmatched junction nucleotides: 7. CDR1 is DFQATT, CDR2 SNEGSKA, per germline (reference sequence). The CDR3, as DNA: TGCAGTGCTTCCATAGCGGGGCCACAAGAGACCCAGTACTTC. It translates to CSASIAGPQETQYF.

The chain employs TRBV20-1 and TRBJ2-5; D is ambiguous. The CDR3 length is 14 residues. Trimming pared 6 bases from V and 7 bases from J, leaving 21 bases between. CDR1 is DFQATT, CDR2 SNEGSKA, per germline (reference sequence). The DNA of the CDR3 is TGCAGTGCCGAAAACCTAGAAAGGTTTGGGACCCAGTACTTC. Its protein product is CSAENLERFGTQYF.

This clonotype has more than one count but fewer than ten. The CDR3 region has the DNA TGTGCCAGCAGCAGCTCCTATAATTCACCCCTCCACTTT. As protein: CASSSSYNSPLHF. The chain employs TRBV12-3 or TRBV12-4 and TRBJ1-6; D remains unclear. Trimming took off 6 bases at V and 0 bases at J, with 3 bases between the two ends. The CDR3 consists of 13 residues.

The count of this clonotype is one. The chain combines TRBV11-3 with TRBJ2-1; weak D call: TRBD1 (5 bases). This CDR3 has 17 amino acids. V lost 1 base to trimming and J lost 4 bases, with 17 bases between them. CDR1 SGHNT and CDR2 YENEEA come from the germline V gene. The CDR3 loop reads CASSLGQGSPSYNEQFF. CDR3 in DNA: TGTGCCAGCAGCTTAGGTCAGGGTTCCCCCTCTTACAATGAGCAGTTCTTC.

The CDR3 coding sequence is TGTGCCAGCAGCCTAAGGACAGACACTGAAGCTTTCTTT. It specifies CASSLRTDTEAFF. The V gene is TRBV7-3, the J gene TRBJ1-1, with D possibly being TRBD1 (6 bases). The CDR3 runs to 13 residues. The germline CDR1 and CDR2 sequences are SGHTA and FQGTGA. V shed 5 bases and J shed 3 bases, with 10 bases lying between them.

This chain links TRBV29-1 with TRBJ1-2, with unresolved D. The CDR3 has 12 amino acids. In germline, CDR1 is SQVTM, CDR2 ANQGSEA. Between the trimmed V and J ends, which lost 4 bases and 6 bases, there was a span of 12 bases. The chain's CDR3 is CSVVRPSDGYTF. The CDR3 DNA reads TGCAGCGTTGTCCGGCCCAGCGATGGCTACACCTTC.

The chain has TRBV19 and TRBJ2-5, with D unresolved. Looked up from germline, CDR1 is LNHDA and CDR2 is SQIVND (reference sequence). There are 12 residues in the CDR3. The V end lost 4 bases, the J end lost 4 bases, and 7 bases lay between the germline ends. In DNA form, the CDR3 reads TGTGCCAGTAGTACAGTCGGAGAGACCCAGTACTTC. Encoded protein: CASSTVGETQYF.

The chain carries TRBV7-9 and TRBJ1-5; no firm D call. Germline V gene sequence: CDR1 SEHNR, CDR2 FQNEAQ (reference sequence). V was shortened by 1 base and J by 3 bases, with 4 bases between the two germline ends. The CDR3 spans 13 residues. CDR3 coding DNA: TGTGCCAGCAGCTTAGGGGTCAATCAGCCCCAGCATTTT. It specifies CASSLGVNQPQHF. Full variable domain (remainder filled in from reference TRBV7-9 and TRBJ1-5): DTGVSQNPRHKITKRGQNVTFRCDPISEHNRLYWYRQTLGQGPEFLTYFQNEAQLEKSRLLSDRFSAERPKGSFSTLEIQRTEQGDSAMYLCASSLGVNQPQHFGDGTRLSIL.

The chain has TRBV6-1 and TRBJ2-7; the match to TRBD1 covers 8 bases. The CDR3 sequence is 13 residues long. Germline lookup yields CDR1 MNHNS and CDR2 SASEGT. Trimming removed 4 bases from V and 3 bases from J; junction bases left unmatched: 2. DNA for the CDR3: TGTGCCAGCAGTGCGGACAGGGACTACGAGCAGTACTTC. Protein product: CASSADRDYEQYF.

The rearrangement links TRBV12-5 to TRBJ2-7, with TRBD1 identical over 9 bases. Trimming at V came to 3 bases and at J to 3 bases, leaving 12 bases not matched to a gene. Looked up from germline, CDR1 is LGHNT and CDR2 is FRNRAP. The CDR3 extends over 17 amino acids. As DNA, the CDR3 is TGTGCTAGTGGTTTACTAGGACAGGGGCTCTCTCGCTACGAGCAGTACTTC. This gives the protein CASGLLGQGLSRYEQYF.

This clonotype came up a few times. This chain uses TRBV20-1 with TRBJ1-6; 9 bases are a match to TRBD1. CDR1 is DFQATT, CDR2 SNEGSKA, per germline (reference sequence). The CDR3 covers 14 residues. Trimming at V came to 4 bases and at J to 5 bases, leaving 3 bases not matched to a gene. The CDR3 protein is CSAKDRGNNSPLHF. The CDR3 DNA follows: TGCAGTGCTAAAGACAGGGGGAATAATTCACCCCTCCACTTT.

DNA for the CDR3: TGTGCCAGCAGTTTAGTCCATGTCGGCGGCAATCAGCCCCAGCATTTT. This sequence encodes CASSLVHVGGNQPQHF. The chain is built from TRBV27 and TRBJ1-5; D uncertain. The V gene's germline CDR1 is MNHEY and CDR2 SMNVEV (reference sequence). The CDR3 loop spans 16 amino acids. V dropped 2 bases and J dropped 2 bases, with 13 bases sitting between them.

This clonotype occurred a few times. V and J are TRBV6-2 or TRBV6-3 and TRBJ1-2, with 8 nucleotides matching TRBD1. Germline V gives CDR1 MNHEY, CDR2 SVGEGT. V was pared by 0 bases and J by 5 bases, with 2 bases of the junction left unmatched. The CDR3 covers 14 residues. The CDR3 sequence is CASSYSDRGYGYTF. DNA for the CDR3: TGTGCCAGCAGTTACTCCGACAGGGGATATGGCTACACCTTC.

The chain combines TRBV5-4 with TRBJ1-2; D is perhaps TRBD1 (5 bases). The length of the CDR3 is 14 residues. V was cut by 4 bases and J by 2 bases, with 12 bases left in between. CDR1 and CDR2 (germline): SGHNT, YYREEE (reference sequence). The CDR3 protein is CASSPRGRNYGYTF. As DNA, the CDR3 is TGTGCCAGCAGCCCCCGGGGGAGGAACTATGGCTACACCTTC. Full variable domain (remainder filled in from reference TRBV5-4 and TRBJ1-2): ETGVTQSPTHLIKTRGQQVTLRCSSQSGHNTVSWYQQALGQGPQFIFQYYREEENGRGNFPPRFSGLQFPNYSSELNVNALELDDSALYLCASSPRGRNYGYTFGSGTRLTVV.

This clonotype appeared once. The chain joins TRBV7-9 to TRBJ1-1, with TRBD1 identical over 8 bases. The trim removed 3 bases at V and 2 bases at J, leaving 2 bases unmatched. Per the germline V gene, CDR1 is SEHNR and CDR2 is FQNEAQ (reference sequence). This CDR3 is built from 14 residues. DNA of the CDR3: TGTGCCAGCAGCTTGGACAGGGCCAACACTGAAGCTTTCTTT. Encoded protein: CASSLDRANTEAFF.

This clonotype came up a few times. This chain links TRBV6-5 with TRBJ1-2, with 9 bases aligning to TRBD1. With 2 bases clipped from V and 10 bases from J, the junction kept 8 bases outside the gene matches. Germline V gives CDR1 MNHEY, CDR2 SVGAGI. This CDR3 is built from 14 residues. The CDR3 nucleotides are TGTGCCAGCAGTTACACCCCGGGACAGGGATACTACACCTTC. It yields the protein CASSYTPGQGYYTF.

There are a few counts of this clonotype. The chain couples TRBV20-1 to TRBJ2-7; D might be TRBD2 (5 bases). In germline, CDR1 is DFQATT, CDR2 SNEGSKA (reference sequence). V lost 3 bases to trimming and J lost 6 bases, with 15 bases between them. This CDR3 contains 13 residues. The CDR3 coding sequence is TGCAGTGCTAGTTTTCGGGGATTGGGCGAGCAGTACTTC. Amino acid sequence: CSASFRGLGEQYF.

This chain links TRBV7-2 with TRBJ1-6; unclear D gene. Trimming removed 5 bases at V and 8 bases at J, with 10 bases between. The V gene's germline CDR1 is SGHTA and CDR2 FQGNSA. This CDR3 has 13 amino acids. CDR3: CASSRDGYSPLHF. Written as DNA, the CDR3 is TGTGCCAGCAGCCGCGACGGCTATTCACCCCTCCACTTT.

The genes are TRBV6-2 or TRBV6-3 and TRBJ2-7; D not certain. V shed 6 bases and J shed 1 base, with 7 bases lying between them. The CDR3 covers 12 residues. Germline V gene sequence: CDR1 MNHEY, CDR2 SVGEGT. CDR3 in amino acids: CASRPRSYEQYF. The CDR3 coding sequence is TGTGCCAGCAGGCCCCGGTCCTACGAGCAGTACTTC.

This clonotype turned up a few times. V gene TRBV19 combines with J gene TRBJ2-7, with 7 bases fitting TRBD2. The V segment lost 8 bases and the J segment 4 bases; nucleotides outside the gene matches: 5. CDR1 LNHDA and CDR2 SQIVND come from the germline V gene (reference sequence). The CDR3 sequence is 12 residues long. CDR3 sequence (DNA): TGTGCCAGTGCTATGGGGGGGTACGAGCAGTACTTC. Translated, it gives CASAMGGYEQYF.

The chain uses TRBV12-5 and TRBJ2-1; D not resolved. This CDR3 has 17 residues. Germline V gene lookup returns CDR1 LGHNT and CDR2 FRNRAP. Trimming cost V 1 base and J 0 bases, with 13 bases left between them. CDR3 sequence: CASGLGGVESSYNEQFF. The CDR3 DNA is TGTGCTAGTGGTTTGGGCGGTGTGGAGAGCTCCTACAATGAGCAGTTCTTC.

This chain joins TRBV5-1 and TRBJ2-3; weak D call: TRBD2 (5 bases). CDR1 is SGHRS and CDR2 is YFSETQ in the germline V gene. V was clipped by 0 bases and J by 2 bases, with 10 bases between them. The CDR3 totals 15 residues. This CDR3 is CASSLGLRDTDTQYF. CDR3 DNA sequence: TGCGCCAGCAGCTTGGGACTCCGGGACACAGATACGCAGTATTTT.

The rearrangement uses TRBV5-1 and TRBJ1-6; no reliable D call. Trimming removed 0 bases from V and 7 bases from J, with 8 bases in between. The CDR3 is 14 amino acids. The germline V gene encodes CDR1 SGHRS and CDR2 YFSETQ. CDR3 protein: CASSLDMGNSPLHF. In nucleotides, the CDR3 is TGCGCCAGCAGCTTGGATATGGGGAATTCACCCCTCCACTTT.

This chain joins TRBV2 and TRBJ1-1, with 9 bases that match TRBD1. Per the germline V gene, CDR1 is SNHLY and CDR2 is FYNNEI. CDR3 length: 17 residues. V lost 7 bases, J lost 7 bases, and 19 bases stayed unmatched. The CDR3 loop is CASTLRGTGLKGGEAFF. CDR3 nucleotide sequence: TGTGCCAGCACCTTAAGGGGGACAGGGTTAAAGGGGGGTGAAGCTTTCTTT.

V and J are TRBV6-1 and TRBJ1-2; 7 bases align to TRBD1. The CDR3 is made up of 13 amino acids. With V trimmed by 5 bases and J by 4 bases, 4 bases remained unmatched. CDR1 and CDR2 from the germline V gene are MNHNS and SASEGT. The chain's CDR3 is CASSKGGAYGYTF. CDR3 DNA: TGTGCCAGCAGTAAAGGGGGCGCCTATGGCTACACCTTC.

This clonotype was recorded a few times. This sequence joins TRBV7-2 and TRBJ1-1; the D is unclear. Germline V lookup: CDR1 SGHTA, CDR2 FQGNSA. V dropped 1 base and J dropped 1 base, with 13 bases sitting between them. The CDR3 is 16 amino acids. In DNA form, the CDR3 reads TGTGCCAGCAGCTTAGATCTCTTGGCAGGGAACACTGAAGCTTTCTTT. The encoded protein is CASSLDLLAGNTEAFF.

The chain is built from TRBV20-1 and TRBJ1-6; weak D call: TRBD1 (6 bases). With 1 base removed from V and 8 bases from J, the gap between germline ends came to 15 bases. The CDR3 covers 15 residues. Per the germline V gene, CDR1 is DFQATT and CDR2 is SNEGSKA (reference sequence). The CDR3 here is CSARGTAFGDSPLHF. CDR3 DNA sequence: TGCAGTGCTAGAGGGACAGCCTTCGGTGATTCACCCCTCCACTTT.

J is TRBJ2-5 and V is TRBV12-3 or TRBV12-4; possibly TRBD1 for D (5 bases). The ends were cut back, 3 bases at V and 2 bases at J, with 13 bases in the middle. The CDR3 has 15 amino acids. CDR3 loop: CASSFGAPRQETQYF. CDR3 in DNA: TGTGCCAGCAGTTTTGGGGCACCCAGGCAAGAGACCCAGTACTTC.